Listed below are T cell receptor beta chains from one sample, sequenced in a study of cytomegalovirus exposure and HLA in healthy donors. Measured with immunoSEQ multiplex PCR; TCRdb has only the in-frame clones, and not every one. The sample has 150,000 to 200,000 clones; roughly 85% are singletons. Sequences were obtained from PBMCs. These receptors were taken from a man aged 35 to 55 in good health and CMV-seropositive. Each CDR3 is given with its conserved first and last residue. A D gene is named only where the DNA matches it firmly. Only part of the rows carry a size: once, few, many, or a class if the clone is expanded.

d_call,clone_size,v_call,j_call,cdr3_aa,cdr3_nt
NA,few,TRBV6-1,TRBJ1-3,CASSEPQRTSGNTIYF,TGTGCCAGCAGTGAACCCCAGCGAACCTCTGGAAACACCATATATTTT
NA,NA,TRBV7-8,TRBJ2-3,CASSIGRKSGTDTQYF,TGTGCCAGCAGCATCGGACGAAAAAGCGGGACAGATACGCAGTATTTT
NA,NA,TRBV11-3,TRBJ2-1,CASSLPSGARAGEQFF,TGTGCCAGCAGCTTACCATCTGGGGCTAGAGCCGGTGAGCAGTTCTTC
TRBD2,NA,TRBV5-6,TRBJ2-7,CASSSSGYEQYF,TGTGCCAGCAGCTCTAGCGGCTACGAGCAGTACTTC
NA,NA,TRBV10-2,TRBJ1-2,CASGGGMINYGYTF,TGCGCCAGCGGGGGGGGGATGATTAACTATGGCTACACCTTC
NA,NA,TRBV11-3,TRBJ2-5,CASSLGQQETQYF,TGTGCCAGCAGCTTAGGACAGCAAGAGACCCAGTACTTC
NA,NA,TRBV18,TRBJ2-2,CASSPLLTSSAGELFF,TGTGCCAGCTCACCTCTCCTAACTAGCAGCGCCGGGGAGCTGTTTTTT
NA,NA,TRBV7-9,TRBJ2-1,CASSIDNEQFF,TGTGCCAGCAGCATCGACAATGAGCAGTTCTTC
NA,NA,TRBV5-8,TRBJ1-4,CASSLTKLRTTNEKLFF,TGTGCCAGCAGCTTGACGAAACTGAGAACAACTAATGAAAAACTGTTTTTT
NA,NA,TRBV7-7,TRBJ1-3,CASSSTGSDTIYF,TGTGCTAGCAGCTCAACAGGGTCGGACACCATATATTTT
NA,few,TRBV7-3,TRBJ2-7,CASSLSPSYEQYF,TGTGCCAGCAGCCTATCCCCCTCCTACGAGCAGTACTTC
TRBD1,NA,TRBV19,TRBJ1-4,CASTPRTGGGEKLFF,TGTGCCAGTACCCCACGGACAGGGGGAGGTGAAAAACTGTTTTTT
TRBD1,NA,TRBV27,TRBJ1-1,CASSLSRGLGTEAFF,TGTGCCAGCAGTTTATCGAGGGGGCTGGGCACTGAAGCTTTCTTT
NA,NA,TRBV19,TRBJ2-5,CASSIGGGETQYF,TGTGCCAGTAGTATAGGTGGGGGGGAGACCCAGTACTTC
TRBD1,NA,TRBV19,TRBJ1-5,CASSALDRGVNQPQHF,TGTGCCAGTAGTGCTCTGGACAGGGGTGTCAATCAGCCCCAGCATTTT
TRBD1,NA,TRBV5-8,TRBJ1-3,CASGTSGGGNTIYF,TGTGCCAGCGGCACATCAGGGGGAGGAAACACCATATATTTT
TRBD1,NA,TRBV18,TRBJ1-2,CASSRTGDGYTF,TGTGCCAGCTCACGTACAGGGGATGGCTACACCTTC
NA,NA,TRBV10-3,TRBJ2-7,CAISVWGEMTYEQYF,TGTGCCATCAGTGTCTGGGGAGAAATGACCTACGAGCAGTACTTC
TRBD1,NA,TRBV2,TRBJ1-2,CASLPGRRDRAPYGYTF,TGTGCCAGCTTGCCGGGCCGCCGGGACAGGGCTCCCTATGGCTACACCTTC
NA,NA,TRBV28,TRBJ2-1,CASSTRPRWDNEQFF,TGTGCCAGCAGCACTAGGCCCAGATGGGACAATGAGCAGTTCTTC
TRBD1,NA,TRBV28,TRBJ1-1,CASTTGQLNTEAFF,TGTGCCAGCACCACGGGACAGTTGAACACTGAAGCTTTCTTT
TRBD2,NA,TRBV30,TRBJ2-5,CAWSGLAGETQYF,TGTGCCTGGAGTGGGCTAGCGGGAGAGACCCAGTACTTC
TRBD1,NA,TRBV27,TRBJ2-1,CASSPGGGTGGRYEQFF,TGTGCCAGCAGTCCAGGTGGGGGGACAGGGGGCAGGTATGAGCAGTTCTTC
TRBD1,NA,TRBV7-7,TRBJ2-1,CASSLGTGLDEQFF,TGTGCCAGCAGCTTAGGGACAGGGCTCGATGAGCAGTTCTTC
TRBD2,NA,TRBV4-1,TRBJ2-5,CASSPTAGGPGDQETQYF,TGCGCCAGCAGCCCGACGGCGGGAGGGCCGGGGGACCAAGAGACCCAGTACTTC
NA,NA,TRBV6-4,TRBJ2-7,CASSQAGTGVYEQYF,TGTGCCAGCAGCCAAGCCGGGACGGGGGTCTACGAGCAGTACTTC
NA,NA,TRBV27,TRBJ1-6,CASSLWGAALGSYNSPLHF,TGTGCCAGCAGTTTATGGGGCGCAGCTCTGGGTTCCTATAATTCACCCCTCCACTTT
NA,NA,TRBV18,TRBJ2-1,CASSPDRQSYNEQFF,TGTGCCAGCTCACCGGACAGACAATCCTACAATGAGCAGTTCTTC
TRBD2,few,TRBV28,TRBJ2-3,CASSSPIAGGNTDTQYF,TGTGCCAGCAGTTCCCCAATAGCGGGAGGGAATACAGATACGCAGTATTTT
NA,NA,TRBV7-9,TRBJ2-7,CASRRDNNEQYF,TGTGCCAGCAGACGGGACAATAACGAGCAGTACTTC
TRBD2,few,TRBV5-1,TRBJ2-3,CASSLITSGPDTQYF,TGCGCCAGCAGCTTGATTACTAGCGGGCCAGATACGCAGTATTTT
TRBD1,NA,TRBV19,TRBJ1-5,CASSSPVDRGYSNQPQHF,TGTGCCAGTAGTTCCCCAGTGGACAGGGGTTATAGCAATCAGCCCCAGCATTTT
NA,NA,TRBV5-4,TRBJ2-3,CASSLGPGSDTQYF,TGTGCCAGCAGCTTGGGTCCGGGTTCAGATACGCAGTATTTT
NA,NA,TRBV5-1,TRBJ2-1,CAIRLADNEQFF,TGCGCCATCAGGCTAGCAGACAATGAGCAGTTCTTC
TRBD2,NA,TRBV28,TRBJ2-7,CASSLYSGLANEQYF,TGTGCCAGCAGTTTATACTCGGGACTAGCGAACGAGCAGTACTTC
NA,few,TRBV27,TRBJ2-3,CASSRNRDSVDTQYF,TGTGCCAGCAGTCGTAACCGGGATTCCGTAGATACGCAGTATTTT
NA,NA,TRBV19,TRBJ1-4,CASSTLLGGRATNEKLFF,TGTGCCAGTAGTACCCTGTTAGGGGGGAGGGCAACTAATGAAAAACTGTTTTTT
TRBD1,NA,TRBV27,TRBJ2-7,CASSTLSGTGVYEQYF,TGTGCCAGCAGTACCCTATCCGGGACAGGGGTATACGAGCAGTACTTC
TRBD2,NA,TRBV7-8,TRBJ2-5,CASSGKTLAGVETQYF,TGTGCCAGCAGCGGAAAGACACTAGCGGGAGTAGAGACCCAGTACTTC
TRBD1,NA,TRBV19,TRBJ2-7,CASSSGTGTSYEQYF,TGTGCCAGTAGTAGTGGGACAGGGACCTCCTACGAGCAGTACTTC
NA,NA,TRBV5-1,TRBJ2-7,CASSLSSGITYEQYF,TGCGCCAGCAGCTTGTCCTCAGGGATAACCTACGAGCAGTACTTC